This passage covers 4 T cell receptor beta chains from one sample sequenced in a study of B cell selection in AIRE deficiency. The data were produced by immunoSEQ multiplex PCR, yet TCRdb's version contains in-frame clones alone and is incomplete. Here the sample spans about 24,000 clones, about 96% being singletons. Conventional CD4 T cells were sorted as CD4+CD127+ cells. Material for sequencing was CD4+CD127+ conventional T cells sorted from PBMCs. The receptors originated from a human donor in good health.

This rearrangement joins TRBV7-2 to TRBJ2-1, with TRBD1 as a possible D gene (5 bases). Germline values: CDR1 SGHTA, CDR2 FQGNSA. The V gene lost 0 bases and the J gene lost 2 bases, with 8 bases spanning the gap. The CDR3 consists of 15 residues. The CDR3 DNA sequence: TGTGCCAGCAGCTTAGCAGGGGCGGCCTACAATGAGCAGTTCTTC. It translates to CASSLAGAAYNEQFF.

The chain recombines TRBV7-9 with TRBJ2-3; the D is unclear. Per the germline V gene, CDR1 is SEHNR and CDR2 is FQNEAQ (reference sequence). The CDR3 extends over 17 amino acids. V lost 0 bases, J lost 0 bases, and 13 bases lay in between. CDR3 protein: CASSLASGRLSTDTQYF. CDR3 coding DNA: TGTGCCAGCAGCTTAGCGTCAGGCAGGCTAAGCACAGATACGCAGTATTTT.

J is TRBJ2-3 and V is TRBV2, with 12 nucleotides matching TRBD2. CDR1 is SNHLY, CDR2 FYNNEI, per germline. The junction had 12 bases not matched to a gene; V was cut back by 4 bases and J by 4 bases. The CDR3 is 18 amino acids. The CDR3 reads CASSAGGQTSGGSDTQYF. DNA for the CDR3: TGTGCCAGCAGTGCGGGGGGACAGACTAGCGGGGGATCAGATACGCAGTATTTT.

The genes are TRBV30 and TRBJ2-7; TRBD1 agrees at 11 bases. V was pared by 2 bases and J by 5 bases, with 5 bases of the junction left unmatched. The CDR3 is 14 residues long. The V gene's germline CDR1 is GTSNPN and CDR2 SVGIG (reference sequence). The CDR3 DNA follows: TGTGCCTGGAGTAGGGGACAGGGGGACAACGAGCAGTACTTC. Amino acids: CAWSRGQGDNEQYF.